The 18 T cell receptor beta chains below come from one sample, sequenced in a study of blood T cell repertoires in COVID-19. Assay: immunoSEQ multiplex PCR; the TCRdb copy retains only in-frame clones and omits some. The repertoire holds approximately 340,000 clones, with 80% to 95% as singletons. Sequencing was done on a sample of PBMCs or T cells enriched from blood (not recorded which). These receptors were taken from a woman aged 35 to 49 who had been exposed to COVID-19.

The chain joins TRBV7-2 to TRBJ2-1; 9 nucleotides agree with TRBD2. The CDR3 has 18 residues. With 5 bases clipped from V and 8 bases from J, the junction kept 19 bases outside the gene matches. CDR1 SGHTA and CDR2 FQGNSA come from the germline V gene. CDR3 sequence reads: CASSHPSVAGVRLDEQFF. CDR3 DNA: TGTGCCAGCAGCCACCCCTCGGTAGCGGGAGTTAGATTGGATGAGCAGTTCTTC.

The V gene is TRBV5-1, the J gene TRBJ2-1; 10 bases map to TRBD1. The trim removed 4 bases at V and 5 bases at J, leaving 6 bases unmatched. The germline CDR1 and CDR2 sequences are SGHRS and YFSETQ. The CDR3 is 15 residues long. CDR3 sequence (DNA): TGCGCCAGCAGCACGCCCGGGACAGGGGACAATGAGCAGTTCTTC. This translates into CASSTPGTGDNEQFF.

J is TRBJ2-2 and V is TRBV10-3, with 8 bases that match TRBD2. Trimming cost V 2 bases and J 4 bases; bases outside gene matches: 9. CDR3 length: 17 amino acids. The germline V gene has CDR1 ENHRY and CDR2 SYGVKD. The CDR3 DNA follows: TGTGCCATCAGTGAGCCCGCCAGCGGGGGACCCACCGGGGAGCTGTTTTTT. This codes for CAISEPASGGPTGELFF.

In this sample, this clone turned up once. The rearrangement joins TRBV19 to TRBJ2-7, with D perhaps matching TRBD1 (5 bases). Trimming removed 6 bases from V and 2 bases from J, with 14 bases in between. This CDR3 comprises 14 residues. Germline V gives CDR1 LNHDA, CDR2 SQIVND (reference sequence). The CDR3 sequence is CASRVTATTYEQYF. Written as DNA, the CDR3 is TGTGCCAGTAGGGTGACAGCAACAACCTACGAGCAGTACTTC.

This chain joins TRBV10-3 and TRBJ2-7; 7 bases align to TRBD1. The junction had 6 bases not matched to a gene; V was cut back by 3 bases and J by 1 base. The V gene's germline CDR1 is ENHRY and CDR2 SYGVKD. This CDR3 has 15 residues. The CDR3 protein is CAISDRDSHSYEQYF. Written as DNA, the CDR3 is TGTGCCATCAGTGACCGGGACAGTCATTCCTACGAGCAGTACTTC.

This chain links TRBV7-8 with TRBJ1-3; D might be TRBD1 (5 bases). Germline-derived CDR1 and CDR2 are SGHVS and FQNEAQ. Trimming removed 4 bases at V and 3 bases at J, with 10 bases between. The CDR3 length is 14 residues. CDR3 region: CASSSRVGGNTIYF. The CDR3 nucleotides read TGTGCCAGCAGCTCCAGGGTGGGTGGAAACACCATATATTTT.

The rearrangement uses TRBV7-2 and TRBJ2-2; TRBD1 matches at 7 bases. This CDR3 contains 15 residues. Germline CDR1 and CDR2: SGHTA and FQGNSA. V was pared by 5 bases and J by 5 bases, with 8 bases of the junction left unmatched. Here the CDR3 DNA reads TGTGCCAGCAGCCCAGGGGGATGGGGGACCGGGGAGCTGTTTTTT. Translation: CASSPGGWGTGELFF.

The rearrangement joins TRBV3-1 (or the pseudogene TRBV3-2) to TRBJ1-6, with no clear D. This CDR3 region has 13 residues. Germline V gives CDR1 LGHDT, CDR2 YNNKEL (reference sequence). V lost 2 bases and J lost 8, with 7 bases in between. The CDR3 region is CASSQKRHSPLHF. In nucleotides, the CDR3 is TGTGCCAGCAGCCAAAAGCGTCATTCACCCCTCCACTTT.

The chain uses TRBV21-1 and TRBJ2-1; the D call TRBD2 from the table was never checked on the DNA. TRBV21-1 is labeled a pseudogene. CDR3 length: 15 residues. CDR3 amino acids: CASSKDSLREYEQFF. CDR3 nucleotides: TGTGCCAGCAGCAAAGATTCCCTGCGGGAGTACGAGCAGTTCTTC.

The V call is TRBV6-2 or TRBV6-3, the J call TRBJ1-4; D is perhaps TRBD1 (5 bases). CDR1 is MNHEY, CDR2 SVGEGT, per germline. This CDR3 comprises 15 residues. Trimming removed 5 bases at V and 8 bases at J, with 18 bases between. The CDR3 reads CASSRPAGSEEKLFF. DNA for the CDR3: TGTGCCAGCAGTCGACCCGCAGGGTCCGAAGAAAAACTGTTTTTT.

This clone was detected only once. This chain uses TRBV6-2 or TRBV6-3 with TRBJ2-7, with 7 positions matching TRBD2. Germline trimming cut 2 bases from V and 1 base from J; bases unmatched to any gene: 5. CDR3 length: 15 residues. Germline-derived CDR1 and CDR2 are MNHEY and SVGEGT. DNA for the CDR3: TGTGCCAGCAGTTACGCCGGGAGGCTTTCCTACGAGCAGTACTTC. Translation: CASSYAGRLSYEQYF.

The chain is built from TRBV9 and TRBJ2-5; 7 bases are a match to TRBD1. The V and J ends lost 2 bases and 2 bases, in that order; junction bases with no gene match: 6. CDR1 is SGDLS, CDR2 YYNGEE, per germline. The CDR3 is 15 amino acids. This CDR3 is CASSVGTATQETQYF. DNA for the CDR3: TGTGCCAGCAGCGTTGGGACAGCTACTCAAGAGACCCAGTACTTC.

V usage is TRBV7-2 and J usage is TRBJ2-3; 7 nucleotides agree with TRBD2. Trimming removed 5 bases from V and 2 bases from J; junction bases left unmatched: 19. This CDR3 comprises 19 residues. In germline, CDR1 is SGHTA, CDR2 FQGNSA. The chain's CDR3 is CASSPFTRGAGSLTDTQYF. The CDR3 DNA follows: TGTGCCAGCAGCCCCTTCACCCGTGGAGCGGGGAGCCTCACAGATACGCAGTATTTT. The full variable domain, with the rest looked up from reference TRBV7-2 and TRBJ2-3, is GAGVSQSPSNKVTEKGKDVELRCDPISGHTALYWYRQSLGQGLEFLIYFQGNSAPDKSGLPSDRFSAERTGGSVSTLTIQRTQQEDSAVYLCASSPFTRGAGSLTDTQYFGPGTRLTVL.

V gene TRBV6-5 combines with J gene TRBJ2-7, with 10 positions matching TRBD1. V shed 6 bases and J 4 bases; nucleotides not matched to a gene: 3. The germline V gene encodes CDR1 MNHEY and CDR2 SVGAGI. This CDR3 is 13 amino acids long. As DNA, the CDR3 is TGTGCCAGCAGGACAGGGGGCTTGTACGAGCAGTACTTC. Translation gives CASRTGGLYEQYF.

The rearrangement joins TRBV10-2 to TRBJ1-2; D remains unclear. The V end lost 2 bases, the J end lost 5 bases, and 6 bases lay between the germline ends. The germline V gene has CDR1 WSHSY and CDR2 SAAADI. The CDR3 length is 12 residues. For the CDR3, the DNA is TGCGCCAGCAGTGAGACGGAGTATGGCTACACCTTC. Translated: CASSETEYGYTF.

The CDR3 loop is CANRDSGNTIYF. The DNA for the CDR3 is TGTGCCAACAGGGACTCTGGAAACACCATATATTTT. The rearrangement uses TRBV18 and TRBJ1-3; D is perhaps TRBD1 (6 bases). Looked up from germline, CDR1 is KGHSH and CDR2 is LQKENI. Trimming stripped 10 bases from V and 0 bases from J, with 7 bases between. CDR3 size: 12 residues.

This chain links TRBV19 with TRBJ2-3; 8 bases fit TRBD1. V was pared by 4 bases and J by 1 base, with 4 bases of the junction left unmatched. In germline, CDR1 is LNHDA, CDR2 SQIVND (reference sequence). The CDR3 contains 15 residues. Here the CDR3 reads CASSTQGAGTDTQYF. The CDR3 DNA reads as TGTGCCAGTAGTACTCAGGGGGCAGGCACAGATACGCAGTATTTT.

The CDR3 bases are TGTGCCAGCAGTGAAAAGACAGGTGCTAACTATGGCTACACCTTC. Amino acid sequence: CASSEKTGANYGYTF. The chain recombines TRBV6-1 with TRBJ1-2, with D possibly being TRBD1 (6 bases). V dropped 2 bases and J dropped 0 bases, with 10 bases sitting between them. Looked up from germline, CDR1 is MNHNS and CDR2 is SASEGT. CDR3 length: 15 residues.